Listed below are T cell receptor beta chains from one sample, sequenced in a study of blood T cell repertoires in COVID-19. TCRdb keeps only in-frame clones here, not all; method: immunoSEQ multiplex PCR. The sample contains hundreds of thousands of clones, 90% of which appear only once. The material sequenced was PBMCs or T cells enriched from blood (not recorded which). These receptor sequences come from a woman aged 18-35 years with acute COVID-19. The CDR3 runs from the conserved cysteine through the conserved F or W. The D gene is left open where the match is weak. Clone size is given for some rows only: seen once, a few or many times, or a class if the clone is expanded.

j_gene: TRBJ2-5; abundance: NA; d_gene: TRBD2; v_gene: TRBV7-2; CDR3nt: TGTGCCAGCAGCTTAGGGTCGGGAGGAGGGCAAGAGACCCAGTACTTC; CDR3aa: CASSLGSGGGQETQYF
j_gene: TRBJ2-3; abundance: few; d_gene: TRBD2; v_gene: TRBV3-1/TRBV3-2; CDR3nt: TGTGCCAGCAGTCGAAGTAGCGGGAGGTGGACAGATACGCAGTATTTT; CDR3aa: CASSRSSGRWTDTQYF
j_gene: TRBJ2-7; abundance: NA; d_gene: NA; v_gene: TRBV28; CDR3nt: TGTGCCAGCAGTCGAAGACTAGTAACGGCATCCGAGCAGTACTTC; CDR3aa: CASSRRLVTASEQYF
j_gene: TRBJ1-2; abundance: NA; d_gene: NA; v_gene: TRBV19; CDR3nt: TGTGCCAGTAGTATTGGTAGCAGGGCTCAAGCCGGCTACACCTTC; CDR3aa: CASSIGSRAQAGYTF
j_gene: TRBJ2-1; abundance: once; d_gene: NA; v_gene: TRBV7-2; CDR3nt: TGTGCCAGCAGCTTAGACAGGGGAGGTGAGCAGTTCTTC; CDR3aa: CASSLDRGGEQFF
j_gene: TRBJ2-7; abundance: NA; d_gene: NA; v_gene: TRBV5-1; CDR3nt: TGCGCCAGCCGCCAAAACAGGTATGCCTACGAGCAGTACTTC; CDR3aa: CASRQNRYAYEQYF
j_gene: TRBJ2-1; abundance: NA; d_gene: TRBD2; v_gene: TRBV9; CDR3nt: TGTGCCAGCAGCGTAGGGTGGGGACTAGCGGGACCATCCTACAATGAGCAGTTCTTC; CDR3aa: CASSVGWGLAGPSYNEQFF
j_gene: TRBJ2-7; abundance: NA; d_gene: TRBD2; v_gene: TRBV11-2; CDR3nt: TGTGCCAGCAGCTTACTTGGCGGGAGCCGCCGCTCCTACGAGCAGTACTTC; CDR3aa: CASSLLGGSRRSYEQYF
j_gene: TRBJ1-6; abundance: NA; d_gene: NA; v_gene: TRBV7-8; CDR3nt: TGTGCCAGCAGCCACAGTAGGGGTGATAATTCACCCCTCCACTTT; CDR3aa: CASSHSRGDNSPLHF
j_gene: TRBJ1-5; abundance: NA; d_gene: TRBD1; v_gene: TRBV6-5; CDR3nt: TGTGCCAGCAGCCGTGACAGGGTCGATCAGCCCCAGCATTTT; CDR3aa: CASSRDRVDQPQHF
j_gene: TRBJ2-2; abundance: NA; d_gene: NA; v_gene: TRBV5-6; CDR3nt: TGTGCCAGCAGCTTACTTGCGTCCACCGGGGAGCTGTTTTTT; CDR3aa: CASSLLASTGELFF
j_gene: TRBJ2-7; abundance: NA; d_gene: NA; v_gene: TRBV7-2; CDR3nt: TGTGCCAGCAGCTTACTAACCTACGAGCAGTACTTC; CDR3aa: CASSLLTYEQYF
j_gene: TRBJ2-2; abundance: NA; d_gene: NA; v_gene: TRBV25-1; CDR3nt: TGTGCCAGCAGTGATGGGGCGTTAAGGGCGGCCACCGGGGAGCTGTTTTTT; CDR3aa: CASSDGALRAATGELFF
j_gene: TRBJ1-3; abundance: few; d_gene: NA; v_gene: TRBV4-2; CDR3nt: TGTGCCAGCAGCCAAGTTCCGTCCAGCTCTGGAAACACCATATATTTT; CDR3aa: CASSQVPSSSGNTIYF
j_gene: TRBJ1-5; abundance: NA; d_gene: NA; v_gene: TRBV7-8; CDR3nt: TGTGCCAGCAGCCCCTGGGGGGTTGGCAATCAGCCCCAGCATTTT; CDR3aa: CASSPWGVGNQPQHF
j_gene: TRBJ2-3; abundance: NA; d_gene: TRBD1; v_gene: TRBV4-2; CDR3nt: TGTGCCAGCAGCCTACACGGGACAGGGGGCAGAGATACGCAGTATTTT; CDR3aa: CASSLHGTGGRDTQYF
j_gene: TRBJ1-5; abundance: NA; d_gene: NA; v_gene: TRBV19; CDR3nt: TGTGCCAGTAACTCACAGGCCCATCAGCCCCAGCATTTT; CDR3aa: CASNSQAHQPQHF
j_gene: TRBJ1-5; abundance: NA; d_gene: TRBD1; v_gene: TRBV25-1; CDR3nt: TGTGCCAGCAGTGTATTGACAGGGAGCATTCAGCATTTT; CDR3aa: CASSVLTGSIQHF
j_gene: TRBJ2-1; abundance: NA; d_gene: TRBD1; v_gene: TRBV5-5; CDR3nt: TGTGCCAGCAGATCGGACAGGGGCTACAATGAGCAGTTCTTC; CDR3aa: CASRSDRGYNEQFF
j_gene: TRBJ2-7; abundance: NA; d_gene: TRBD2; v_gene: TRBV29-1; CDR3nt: TGCAGCGTTGTATTGGCGGGAGGATTCGAGCAGTACTTC; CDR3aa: CSVVLAGGFEQYF
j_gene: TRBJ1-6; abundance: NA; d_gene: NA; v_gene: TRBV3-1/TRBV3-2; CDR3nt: TGTGCCAGCAGCCAAGTCAGCTCCTATAATTCACCCCTCCACTTT; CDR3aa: CASSQVSSYNSPLHF
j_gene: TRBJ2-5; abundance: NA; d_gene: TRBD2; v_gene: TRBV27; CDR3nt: TGTGCCAGCAGAGGACTAGCGGGAGGTCCACAAGAGACCCAGTACTTC; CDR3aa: CASRGLAGGPQETQYF
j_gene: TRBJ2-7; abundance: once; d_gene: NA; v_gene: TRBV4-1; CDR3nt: TGCGCCAGCAGCCAAGATTCAGCGTACGAGCAGTACTTC; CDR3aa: CASSQDSAYEQYF
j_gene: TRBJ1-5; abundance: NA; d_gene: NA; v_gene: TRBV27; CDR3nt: TGTGCCAGCAGTTTAGCAGGGTATAGCAATCAGCCCCAGCATTTT; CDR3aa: CASSLAGYSNQPQHF
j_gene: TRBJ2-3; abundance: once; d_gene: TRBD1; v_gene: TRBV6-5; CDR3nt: TGTGCCAGCAGACTCGATAGGACAGGCCCGCAGTATTTT; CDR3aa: CASRLDRTGPQYF
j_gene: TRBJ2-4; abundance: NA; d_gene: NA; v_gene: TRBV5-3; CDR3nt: TGTGCCAGAAGTTGTTCTATGGTATGCCGGGAGAGGGCCAAAAACATTCAGTACTTC; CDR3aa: CARSCSMVCRERAKNIQYF
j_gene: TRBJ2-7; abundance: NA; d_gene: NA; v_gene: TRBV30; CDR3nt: TGTGCCTGGTCCCCGGGGACATGGGCCTCCTACGAGCAGTACTTC; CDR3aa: CAWSPGTWASYEQYF